Listed below are T cell receptor beta chains from one sample, sequenced in a study of blood T cell repertoires in COVID-19. The repertoire was sequenced with immunoSEQ multiplex PCR; TCRdb's copy has only in-frame clones and lacks some. The sample includes approximately 260,000 clones, 87% of them seen just once. What was sequenced was PBMCs or T cells enriched from blood (not recorded which). The receptor set was obtained from a woman in her twenties or thirties with acute COVID-19. CDR3s include the opening cysteine and the closing phenylalanine or tryptophan. The D gene is left open where the match is weak. The listing skips clone size in some rows; elsewhere it reads once, few, many or a size class.

J gene,clone size,V gene,D gene,CDR3 protein,CDR3 DNA
TRBJ1-3,-,TRBV3-1/TRBV3-2,-,CASSQVQNTIYF,TGTGCCAGCAGCCAAGTCCAAAACACCATATATTTT
TRBJ2-3,-,TRBV15,-,CATSRDGVRVDTQYF,TGTGCCACCAGCAGAGATGGGGTGAGGGTAGATACGCAGTATTTT
TRBJ2-1,once,TRBV27,-,CASSSRGTYNEQFF,TGTGCCAGCAGTTCGCGGGGAACCTACAATGAGCAGTTCTTC
TRBJ2-1,once,TRBV25-1,TRBD1,CASSELDRGFHEQFF,TGTGCCAGCAGTGAGCTAGACAGGGGATTCCATGAGCAGTTCTTC
TRBJ2-2,-,TRBV4-1,-,CASSQVIGGTGELFF,TGCGCCAGCAGCCAAGTGATAGGGGGCACCGGGGAGCTGTTTTTT
TRBJ1-3,-,TRBV18,-,CASSPSTRVSGNTIYF,TGTGCCAGCTCACCAAGCACCCGGGTCTCTGGAAACACCATATATTTT
TRBJ2-7,-,TRBV7-2,TRBD2,CASSLAGLGDEQYF,TGTGCCAGCAGCTTAGCGGGACTAGGAGACGAGCAGTACTTC
TRBJ2-1,once,TRBV11-1,-,CASHKGQIDYNEQFF,TGTGCCAGCCACAAAGGACAGATAGATTACAATGAGCAGTTCTTC
TRBJ1-5,-,TRBV14,-,CASSQAGGDQPQHF,TGTGCCAGCAGCCAGGCCGGAGGGGATCAGCCCCAGCATTTT
TRBJ1-2,few,TRBV9,-,CASSVGEAGNYGYTF,TGTGCCAGCAGCGTAGGGGAGGCAGGCAACTATGGCTACACCTTC
TRBJ2-7,-,TRBV28,-,CASSPAGGSYEQYF,TGTGCCAGCAGCCCCGCGGGCGGGTCCTACGAGCAGTACTTC
TRBJ2-7,once,TRBV15,TRBD2,CATSTLAGSYEQYF,TGTGCCACCAGCACGCTAGCGGGTTCCTACGAGCAGTACTTC
TRBJ2-1,-,TRBV7-9,-,CASSLSGNEQFF,TGTGCCAGCAGCTTGAGCGGAAATGAGCAGTTCTTC
TRBJ2-3,-,TRBV9,-,CASTPEGARADTQYF,TGTGCCAGCACCCCGGAGGGGGCGAGAGCAGATACGCAGTATTTT
TRBJ1-1,-,TRBV30,TRBD1,CAWRDRGRGTEAFF,TGTGCCTGGAGGGACAGGGGGCGAGGCACTGAAGCTTTCTTT
TRBJ1-1,-,TRBV7-9,TRBD1,CASSWGQMMNTEAFF,TGTGCCAGCAGCTGGGGACAGATGATGAACACTGAAGCTTTCTTT
TRBJ2-1,-,TRBV19,-,CASSIAGSSYNEQFF,TGTGCCAGTAGTATAGCGGGGAGCTCCTACAATGAGCAGTTCTTC
TRBJ1-2,-,TRBV6-1,-,CASRAGAARNYGYTF,TGTGCCAGCAGGGCGGGGGCGGCTCGGAACTATGGCTACACCTTC
TRBJ1-2,once,TRBV10-2,TRBD1,CASSESKTGELIYGYTF,TGCGCCAGCAGTGAGTCGAAGACAGGGGAGCTGATCTATGGCTACACCTTC
TRBJ1-2,-,TRBV12-3/TRBV12-4,-,CASSLARGYGYTF,TGTGCCAGCAGTTTAGCGAGAGGCTATGGCTACACCTTC
TRBJ1-2,-,TRBV27,TRBD1,CASSIRDRNYGYTF,TGTGCCAGCAGTATAAGGGACAGGAACTATGGCTACACCTTC
TRBJ1-1,few,TRBV12-3/TRBV12-4,-,CASSMGRFAEAFF,TGTGCCAGCAGCATGGGGAGATTCGCTGAAGCTTTCTTT
TRBJ1-1,once,TRBV5-1,-,CASSSGNTEAFF,TGCGCCAGCAGCTCCGGGAACACTGAAGCTTTCTTT
TRBJ1-4,-,TRBV10-2,-,CASSESAGGTNEKLFF,TGCGCCAGCAGTGAGTCGGCCGGCGGGACTAATGAAAAACTGTTTTTT
TRBJ2-3,-,TRBV15,TRBD1,CATSRKTGALTDTQYF,TGTGCCACCAGCAGAAAGACAGGGGCCCTCACAGATACGCAGTATTTT
TRBJ1-2,-,TRBV11-2,TRBD1,CASSLQAGGAEGYGYTF,TGTGCCAGCAGCTTACAGGCAGGGGGCGCGGAAGGGTATGGCTACACCTTC
TRBJ2-1,-,TRBV20-1,-,CSASWGDEQFF,TGCAGTGCTAGCTGGGGAGATGAGCAGTTCTTC
TRBJ2-1,-,TRBV2,TRBD2,CASGGDTYNEQFF,TGTGCCAGCGGGGGGGATACCTACAATGAGCAGTTCTTC
TRBJ2-1,-,TRBV10-3,-,CAISEWGEIYNEQFF,TGTGCCATCAGTGAGTGGGGGGAGATCTACAATGAGCAGTTCTTC
TRBJ2-7,once,TRBV27,-,CASSLFEGGPYEQYF,TGTGCCAGCAGTTTATTCGAAGGGGGACCCTACGAGCAGTACTTC
TRBJ2-1,few,TRBV11-2,-,CASSLGQKIGNEQFF,TGTGCCAGCAGCTTAGGACAGAAAATCGGGAATGAGCAGTTCTTC
TRBJ2-1,-,TRBV20-1,-,CSGGQTNEQFF,TGCAGTGGCGGACAGACCAATGAGCAGTTCTTC
TRBJ2-7,-,TRBV5-1,-,CASSLALGLYYEQYF,TGCGCCAGCAGCTTGGCCCTAGGACTATACTACGAGCAGTACTTC
TRBJ2-7,-,TRBV18,-,CASSPPAQTYEQYF,TGTGCCAGCTCACCACCCGCCCAGACCTACGAGCAGTACTTC
TRBJ2-4,-,TRBV3-1/TRBV3-2,-,CASSQEGAAVAKNIQYF,TGTGCCAGCAGCCAAGAAGGTGCCGCGGTCGCCAAAAACATTCAGTACTTC
TRBJ1-5,-,TRBV5-6,TRBD1,CASSSFDRENQPQHF,TGTGCCAGCAGCTCCTTCGACAGGGAAAATCAGCCCCAGCATTTT
TRBJ2-2,-,TRBV18,TRBD2,CASSPGTITGELFF,TGTGCCAGCTCACCCGGGACTATCACCGGGGAGCTGTTTTTT
TRBJ2-7,once,TRBV14,TRBD2,CASSQSSGGEQYF,TGTGCCAGCAGCCAATCTAGCGGAGGCGAGCAGTACTTC
TRBJ2-3,-,TRBV18,TRBD2,CASSPTSGTRSDTQYF,TGTGCCAGCTCACCAACGTCCGGGACTAGGTCAGATACGCAGTATTTT
TRBJ2-7,-,TRBV4-3,-,CASSQDMGTAYEQYF,TGCGCCAGCAGCCAAGATATGGGCACCGCCTACGAGCAGTACTTC